The clone carrying this T cell receptor beta chain is a singleton in its sample. CDR1 is ENHRY, CDR2 SYGVKD, per germline. This CDR3 spans 13 amino acids. V lost 3 bases and J 7 bases, leaving 9 bases between the germline ends. This entry is derived from a study of blood T cell repertoires in COVID-19. Study-wide context: Sites across the United States, Italy and Spain contributed samples from acute and convalescent COVID-19. Sample material is recorded as cDNA or gDNA derived from T cells, B-cell-depleted T cells, or PBMCs.

Authors' data handling: Estimates of nucleated cell counts were drawn from the amplification of reference gene primers. Generated by immunoSEQ multiplex PCR, the TCRdb table keeps only in-frame clones and is missing some. The V and J calls and clone size are taken from that table; D and trimming were inferred from the DNA. The repertoire has around 110,000 clones, approximately 86% of them found once; the top ten carry 4% to 5%. This receptor was identified in a man aged 40-49 years with acute or convalescent COVID-19. Source material: peripheral blood. The J gene is TRBJ1-4, the V gene TRBV10-3; D perhaps matches TRBD1 (6 bases). CDR3 amino acids: CAISEQGGEKLFF. For the CDR3, the DNA is TGTGCCATCAGTGAACAGGGTGGTGAAAAACTGTTTTTT.